One sample yielded the 28 T cell receptor beta chains listed below, sequenced in a study of breast tumors, draining lymph nodes, adjacent tissues. Samples came from axillary lymph nodes draining the breast cancer. Using its own MiXCR run on the multiplex PCR reads, TCRdb lists one record per CDR3 protein. Seen here are 160,000 or so distinct CDR3 sequences, 30% to 35% observed once, and the top ten hold over 3.5%. Input material: axillary lymph node tissue. Source of these receptors: a female donor with breast cancer. Some clones in this sample may be carry-over from other donors' samples.

To note about this clonotype: A read error may be the cause here, since a much bigger clone is one base away. V and J are TRBV9 and TRBJ2-6, with a weak D call TRBD1 (5 bases). In germline, CDR1 is SGDLS, CDR2 YYNGEE. The CDR3 totals 17 residues. The CDR3 nucleotides read TGTGCCAGCAGCCCCCGCAGATCTACTTCTGGGGCCACCGTCCTGACTTTC. It translates to CASSPRRSTSGATVLTF.

This clonotype was counted many times. V and J are TRBV2 and TRBJ1-6; 7 nucleotides line up with TRBD1. The junction had 5 bases not matched to a gene; V was cut back by 5 bases and J by 1 base. The CDR3 extends over 16 amino acids. Per the germline V gene, CDR1 is SNHLY and CDR2 is FYNNEI. The CDR3 sequence is CASSLTGRSYNSPLHF. The CDR3 DNA is TGTGCCAGCAGTTTGACAGGGAGGTCCTATAATTCACCCCTCCACTTT. Looking up the rest from reference TRBV2 and TRBJ1-6 gives the full variable domain: EPEVTQTPSHQVTQMGQEVILRCVPISNHLYFYWYRQILGQKVEFLVSFYNNEISEKSEIFDDQFSVERPDGSNFTLKIRSTKLEDSAMYFCASSLTGRSYNSPLHFGNGTRLTVT.

At least ten counts were recorded for this clonotype. The chain recombines TRBV12-3 or TRBV12-4 with TRBJ2-7; D remains ambiguous. Trimming stripped 8 bases from V and 4 bases from J, with 9 bases between. The CDR3 contains 11 residues. CDR3 amino acids: CASGVGYEQYF. CDR3 sequence (DNA): TGTGCCAGCGGCGTGGGTTACGAGCAGTACTTC.

This clonotype was counted many times. A much larger clonotype is one base distant, so this may be a read error. The conserved final phenylalanine or tryptophan is absent from the CDR3, which likely points to a read error. The V and J genes are TRBV7-8 and TRBJ2-5; D is perhaps TRBD1 or TRBD2 (5 bases each). This CDR3 spans 14 amino acids. In germline, CDR1 is SGHVS, CDR2 FQNEAQ. V gave up 8 bases and J gave up 2 bases, with 15 bases separating them. The CDR3 DNA is TGTGCCAGCCCTCTGGAGAGGGGACAAGAGACCCAGTACCTC. This codes for CASPLERGQETQYL.

The J gene is TRBJ2-5, the V gene TRBV24-1, with D unresolved. Germline CDR1 reads KGHDR; CDR2 reads SFDVKD. The CDR3 consists of 16 residues. Trimming shortened V by 5 bases and J by 1 base, and 16 bases separated the two germline ends. Here the CDR3 reads CATSGSQAYFQETQYF. The CDR3 coding sequence is TGTGCCACCAGTGGAAGTCAGGCGTACTTCCAAGAGACCCAGTACTTC.

This clonotype was counted ten times or more. This chain uses TRBV2 with TRBJ2-5, with D tentatively TRBD1 (5 bases). This CDR3 is built from 15 residues. Germline assignment: CDR1 SNHLY and CDR2 FYNNEI. The ends were cut back, 4 bases at V and 7 bases at J, with 19 bases in the middle. The CDR3 DNA sequence: TGTGCCAGCAGTGGAGACATGGGGCGGCTAACGACCCAGTACTTC. Translating it yields CASSGDMGRLTTQYF.

This clonotype has ten or more counts. The chain has TRBV11-2 and TRBJ1-6, with 7 nucleotides matching TRBD1. The trim removed 6 bases at V and 7 bases at J, leaving 9 bases unmatched. The CDR3 length is 15 residues. Germline V lookup: CDR1 SGHAT, CDR2 FQNNGV. The CDR3 here is CASRREGQRNSPLHF. The CDR3 DNA reads as TGTGCCAGCAGACGGGAGGGACAGAGGAATTCACCCCTCCACTTT.

Notes on this clonotype: The junction departs from the called germline gene at one end, perhaps through a read error. CDR3 loop: CASRAGIGYGYTF. In nucleotides, the CDR3 is TGCGCCAGTAGGGCAGGGATTGGGTATGGCTACACCTTC. The chain joins TRBV19 to TRBJ1-2, with a possible D match to TRBD1 (5 bases). The CDR3 extends over 13 amino acids. CDR1 LNHDA and CDR2 SQIVND come from the germline V gene (reference sequence).

This clonotype showed up many times. The chain has TRBV5-6 and TRBJ2-5; no clear D. This CDR3 has 13 amino acids. Trimming shortened V by 0 bases and J by 1 base, and 4 bases separated the two germline ends. In germline, CDR1 is SGHDT, CDR2 YYEEEE. The CDR3 protein is CASSLAVQETQYF. The CDR3 DNA reads TGTGCCAGCAGCTTGGCTGTCCAAGAGACCCAGTACTTC.

This chain joins TRBV5-4 and TRBJ2-3, with D possibly being TRBD1 (7 bases). V lost 2 bases to trimming and J lost 4 bases, with 14 bases between them. Germline CDR1 reads SGHNT; CDR2 reads YYREEE (reference sequence). This CDR3 spans 15 amino acids. CDR3 loop: CASSFNRGGPDTQYF. CDR3 in DNA: TGTGCCAGCAGCTTCAACAGGGGAGGACCAGATACGCAGTATTTT.

As regards this clonotype: A clone one base away is much larger, so this may be a read error. This chain connects TRBV5-4 to TRBJ2-5; D may be TRBD1 or TRBD2 (7 bases each). Germline V gives CDR1 SGHNT, CDR2 YYREEE (reference sequence). The V end lost 10 bases, the J end lost 5 bases, and 18 bases lay between the germline ends. The CDR3 sequence is 13 residues long. This CDR3 reads CALGGGTAETQYF. CDR3 coding DNA: TGTGCCTTGGGGGGGGGGACAGCGGAGACCCAGTACTTC.

The chain employs TRBV28 and TRBJ1-2, with D perhaps matching TRBD1 (5 bases). The V and J ends lost 5 bases and 3 bases respectively, with 16 bases between them. CDR1 and CDR2 from the germline V gene are MDHEN and SYDVKM. The CDR3 contains 15 residues. The chain's CDR3 is CASSGDRGPYYGYTF. The CDR3 region has the DNA TGTGCCAGCAGTGGAGATCGGGGCCCTTACTATGGCTACACCTTC.

The rearrangement joins TRBV7-2 to TRBJ1-5; a possible D gene is TRBD1 (6 bases). The CDR3 is made up of 16 amino acids. Trimming cost V 1 base and J 11 bases, with 21 bases left between them. The germline V gene has CDR1 SGHTA and CDR2 FQGNSA. CDR3 nucleotide sequence: TGTGCCAGCAGCTTAGTTGGGGGCGGGTTGGCCGAGACCCAGCATTTT. This sequence encodes CASSLVGGGLAETQHF.

The sample holds many counts of this clonotype. The rearrangement links TRBV29-1 to TRBJ2-5; TRBD2 aligns across 11 bases. V lost 6 bases, J lost 6 bases, and 6 bases stayed unmatched. Germline V gene sequence: CDR1 SQVTM, CDR2 ANQGSEA. There are 13 residues in the CDR3. CDR3 sequence: CSVLTSGIKTQYF. The DNA for the CDR3 is TGCAGCGTCTTGACTAGCGGGATAAAGACCCAGTACTTC. The variable domain in full, completed from reference TRBV29-1 and TRBJ2-5, reads SAVISQKPSRDICQRGTSLTIQCQVDSQVTMMFWYRQQPGQSLTLIATANQGSEATYESGFVIDKFPISRPNLTFSTLTVSNMSPEDSSIYLCSVLTSGIKTQYFGPGTRLLVL.

This chain uses TRBV19 with TRBJ2-7; 13 positions match TRBD2. V shed 6 bases, J shed 5 bases, and the junction held 16 bases outside the gene matches. Germline V lookup: CDR1 LNHDA, CDR2 SQIVND (reference sequence). The CDR3 consists of 18 residues. In DNA form, the CDR3 reads TGTGCCAGTAGACCTGGACTAGCGGGGGAGGCCCCGCCCCACGAGCAGTACTTC. Protein sequence: CASRPGLAGEAPPHEQYF.

At least ten counts were recorded for this clonotype. CDR3 sequence: CASSQGQATLRDTF. In DNA form, the CDR3 reads TGTGCCAGCAGCCAGGGACAGGCTACTCTCCGGGACACCTTC. The chain carries TRBV6-1 and TRBJ1-2; 8 bases are a match to TRBD1. V gave up 6 bases and J gave up 12 bases; unmatched junction bases: 15. This CDR3 has 14 residues. Germline V gene data show CDR1 as MNHNS and CDR2 as SASEGT.

This chain connects TRBV9 to TRBJ1-4, with 9 bases aligning to TRBD1. The V and J ends lost 0 bases and 12 bases, in that order; junction bases with no gene match: 9. The CDR3 sequence is 15 residues long. Germline V CDR1 and CDR2: SGDLS, YYNGEE. As DNA, the CDR3 is TGTGCCAGCAGCGTAGGAGGGACAGGGAGTGACGAACTGTTTTTT. This encodes CASSVGGTGSDELFF.

Worth noting for this clonotype: Just one base apart from a much larger clone, this may be a read error. The chain employs TRBV14 and TRBJ1-2; tentatively, D is TRBD1 (6 bases). The CDR3 has 15 amino acids. The germline V and J ends were trimmed by 1 base and 6 bases, with 15 bases remaining between them. Germline-derived CDR1 and CDR2 are SGHDN and FVKESK. The CDR3 nucleotides read TGTGCCAGCAGCCAAGTGAGGGGGGTATTGCATGGCTACACCTTC. As protein: CASSQVRGVLHGYTF.

This clonotype was seen ten or more times. The V gene is TRBV18, the J gene TRBJ1-6, with 8 bases fitting TRBD1. CDR1 is KGHSH and CDR2 is LQKENI in the germline V gene. This CDR3 contains 16 residues. J was trimmed by 9 bases and V by 2 bases; bases with no gene match: 9. The DNA for the CDR3 is TGTGCCAGCTCACCAAGCCCCGACAGGGGAGGTTCACCCCTCCACTTT. Its protein is CASSPSPDRGGSPLHF.

This clonotype was counted ten times or more. The rearrangement joins TRBV9 to TRBJ1-4; 8 nucleotides line up with TRBD1. The V gene's germline CDR1 is SGDLS and CDR2 YYNGEE. This CDR3 has 14 amino acids. With 4 bases clipped from V and 8 bases from J, the junction kept 7 bases outside the gene matches. The CDR3 DNA reads TGTGCCAGCAGCTTCGGACAGGGCGGGGAAAAACTGTTTTTT. Its protein is CASSFGQGGEKLFF. Based on the CDR3 plus reference TRBV9 and TRBJ1-4, the full variable domain is DSGVTQTPKHLITATGQRVTLRCSPRSGDLSVYWYQQSLDQGLQFLIQYYNGEERAKGNILERFSAQQFPDLHSELNLSSLELGDSALYFCASSFGQGGEKLFFGSGTQLSVL.

This clonotype has a count of ten or more. The rearrangement uses TRBV3-2 and TRBJ1-6. TRBV3-2 is a pseudogene locus. The CDR3 is 14 residues long. The CDR3 is CASRQGRDNSPLHF. Written as DNA, the CDR3 is TGTGCCAGCCGGCAGGGAAGAGATAATTCACCCCTCCACTTT.

This clonotype came up a few times. This CDR3 reads CATSRDPTANYGYTF. Written as DNA, the CDR3 is TGTGCCACCAGCAGAGATCCGACAGCTAACTATGGCTACACCTTC. The J gene is TRBJ1-2, the V gene TRBV15, with TRBD1 as a possible D gene (5 bases). V lost 0 bases and J lost 0, with 8 bases in between. The CDR3 has 15 amino acids. Germline CDR1 LNHNV, CDR2 YYDKDF (reference sequence).

The sample holds many counts of this clonotype. The chain employs TRBV5-1 and TRBJ2-7, with 15 bases fitting TRBD2. Germline assignment: CDR1 SGHRS and CDR2 YFSETQ. The V and J ends lost 0 bases and 9 bases, in that order; junction bases with no gene match: 4. CDR3 length equals 15 residues. Written as DNA, the CDR3 is TGCGCCAGCAGCTTGGGGGGACTAGCGGGAGGACTGCAGTACTTC. It encodes CASSLGGLAGGLQYF.

In this sample, this clonotype turned up many times. The V call is TRBV6-6, the J call TRBJ1-5; a weak D match, TRBD1 (6 bases). CDR3 length: 17 residues. The germline gives CDR1 MNHNY, CDR2 SVGAGI (reference sequence). Trimming took 5 bases from V and 0 from J, leaving 17 bases between them. This CDR3 reads CASSHPRDTLSNQPQHF. CDR3 bases: TGTGCCAGCAGTCACCCTCGGGACACCCTTAGCAATCAGCCCCAGCATTTT.

This clonotype was counted at least ten times. The chain uses TRBV11-1 and TRBJ2-6; 14 nucleotides agree with TRBD2. Unmatched junction bases numbered 10, after V lost 5 bases and J lost 4 bases. Germline V gene data show CDR1 as SGHAT and CDR2 as FQDESV (reference sequence). The length of the CDR3 is 19 residues. CDR3 residues: CASSARGLAGGSGANVLTF. CDR3 sequence (DNA): TGTGCCAGCAGCGCCCGAGGACTAGCGGGAGGCTCGGGGGCCAACGTCCTGACTTTC.

Worth noting for this clonotype: This is likely a read error, given that the CDR3 carries no conserved phenylalanine or tryptophan at its end. This chain connects TRBV19 to TRBJ2-2; D possibly corresponds to TRBD1 (6 bases). The CDR3 runs to 14 residues. CDR1 is LNHDA and CDR2 is SQIVND in the germline V gene (reference sequence). The chain's CDR3 is CASSMGRDTVELFS. The CDR3 region has the DNA TGTGCCAGTAGTATGGGCAGGGACACCGTGGAGCTGTTTTCT.

This clonotype has a single count. The chain has TRBV4-1 and TRBJ1-6; D possibly corresponds to TRBD1 (5 bases). The ends were cut back, 4 bases at V and 10 bases at J, with 23 bases in the middle. This CDR3 is built from 17 residues. Germline CDR1 MGHRA, CDR2 YSYEKL. CDR3: CASSRASRGEGNSPLHF. The CDR3 DNA reads TGCGCCAGCAGCCGAGCGAGTCGGGGGGAGGGAAACTCACCCCTCCACTTT.

The chain uses TRBV11-1 and TRBJ2-7; 9 positions match TRBD2. The ends lost 5 bases at V and 6 bases at J; junction bases unmatched: 11. The germline V gene has CDR1 SGHAT and CDR2 FQDESV (reference sequence). The CDR3 has 15 amino acids. CDR3 loop: CASSQIAGATLEQYF. The CDR3 bases are TGTGCCAGCAGCCAGATAGCGGGAGCGACCCTCGAGCAGTACTTC.